Each of the 30 T cell receptor beta chains below was sequenced from the same sample in a study of blood T cell repertoires in COVID-19. TCRdb's copy holds only in-frame clones and misses some; the assay was immunoSEQ multiplex PCR. Among about 60,000 clones listed, 90% were seen once. Sequenced sample: peripheral blood. The receptors were sampled from a man in his sixties with active COVID-19.

This sequence joins TRBV11-2 and TRBJ2-1; 12 positions match TRBD2. In germline, CDR1 is SGHAT, CDR2 FQNNGV. With V trimmed by 5 bases and J by 4 bases, 9 bases remained unmatched. The CDR3 has 17 amino acids. DNA of the CDR3: TGTGCCAGCAGCACAACCGAGGGACTAGCGGGTTACAATGAGCAGTTCTTC. Its protein is CASSTTEGLAGYNEQFF.

The genes are TRBV7-9 and TRBJ2-1; 9 bases match TRBD2. This CDR3 has 13 amino acids. With 0 bases clipped from V and 15 bases from J, the junction kept 6 bases outside the gene matches. From germline, CDR1 is SEHNR and CDR2 FQNEAQ (reference sequence). The DNA of the CDR3 is TGTGCCAGCAGCTTAGCGGCGGGGGGGCCTCCGTTCTTC. Amino acid sequence: CASSLAAGGPPFF.

The chain links TRBV6-5 to TRBJ1-1; TRBD1 aligns across 7 bases. The germline gives CDR1 MNHEY, CDR2 SVGAGI. CDR3 length equals 14 residues. Losses at the gene ends were 1 base for V and 4 bases for J; bases not matched to a gene: 3. DNA of the CDR3: TGTGCCAGCAGTTACTTTTACAGGGGCACTGAAGCTTTCTTT. Its translation: CASSYFYRGTEAFF.

The rearrangement joins TRBV13 to TRBJ1-2; TRBD1 aligns across 11 bases. CDR3 length equals 13 residues. The ends lost 6 bases at V and 5 bases at J; junction bases unmatched: 2. CDR1 is PRHDT and CDR2 is FYEKMQ in the germline V gene (reference sequence). The chain's CDR3 is CASRGQGGYGYTF. In nucleotides, the CDR3 is TGTGCCAGCAGGGGACAGGGGGGTTATGGCTACACCTTC.

The chain links TRBV9 to TRBJ2-3, with TRBD2 matching 8 bases. The germline gives CDR1 SGDLS, CDR2 YYNGEE. CDR3 length: 16 amino acids. After removal of 0 bases from V and 8 bases from J, the junction contained 11 bases not matched to a gene. CDR3: CASSVGGEAGVATQYF. The CDR3, as DNA: TGTGCCAGCAGCGTAGGAGGGGAAGCGGGAGTAGCTACGCAGTATTTT.

This clone was found once. The V gene is TRBV19, the J gene TRBJ2-6, with D tentatively TRBD1 (5 bases). Germline V gene sequence: CDR1 LNHDA, CDR2 SQIVND (reference sequence). Deletions cut 4 bases from V and 1 base from J, with 8 bases between. There are 15 residues in the CDR3. This CDR3 reads CASSTQGSGANVLTF. The CDR3 DNA is TGTGCCAGTAGTACTCAGGGATCTGGGGCCAACGTCCTGACTTTC.

This rearrangement joins TRBV5-1 to TRBJ1-1, with a weak D call TRBD1 (5 bases). V lost 4 bases and J lost 4, with 11 bases in between. There are 13 residues in the CDR3. Germline CDR1 SGHRS, CDR2 YFSETQ. CDR3 nucleotides: TGCGCCAGCAGCCGACCAGGGTCCACTGAAGCTTTCTTT. Translation: CASSRPGSTEAFF.

The chain combines TRBV28 with TRBJ1-6; TRBD1 matches 9 bases. CDR1 is MDHEN, CDR2 SYDVKM, per germline. V shed 7 bases, J shed 11 bases, and the junction held 12 bases outside the gene matches. The CDR3 extends over 15 amino acids. The CDR3 is CASTRRGTGLTPLHF. The CDR3 DNA reads as TGTGCCAGCACCCGGCGGGGGACAGGGTTAACACCCCTCCACTTT.

This clone was detected only once. The rearrangement links TRBV5-1 to TRBJ2-2; 8 positions agree with TRBD2. Unmatched junction bases numbered 4, after V lost 1 base and J lost 5 bases. Germline CDR1 reads SGHRS; CDR2 reads YFSETQ. This CDR3 spans 15 amino acids. The CDR3: CASSLPGGPTGELFF. In DNA, the CDR3 is TGCGCCAGCAGCTTGCCGGGGGGGCCTACCGGGGAGCTGTTTTTT.

The chain has TRBV6-5 and TRBJ1-1; D gene unclear. V lost 5 bases and J 4 bases, leaving 5 bases between the germline ends. This CDR3 comprises 11 residues. Germline CDR1 reads MNHEY; CDR2 reads SVGAGI. The CDR3 reads CASSRVTEAFF. For the CDR3, the DNA is TGTGCCAGCAGTAGAGTCACTGAAGCTTTCTTT.

The chain employs TRBV5-8 and TRBJ1-4; no reliable D call. V was pared by 8 bases and J by 2 bases, with 10 bases between. CDR1 and CDR2 (germline): SGHTS, YDEGEE. CDR3 length: 13 amino acids. The CDR3 DNA is TGTGCCAGTACCCGTGGCACTAATGAAAAACTGTTTTTT. Its translation is CASTRGTNEKLFF. The variable domain in full, with the rest retrieved from reference TRBV5-8 and TRBJ1-4, is EAGVTQSPTHLIKTRGQQATLRCSPISGHTSVYWYQQALGLGLQFLLWYDEGEERNRGNFPPRFSGRQFPNYSSELNVNALELEDSALYLCASTRGTNEKLFFGSGTQLSVL.

The chain combines TRBV7-2 with TRBJ1-5; weak D call: TRBD1 (6 bases). There are 18 residues in the CDR3. V was trimmed by 1 base and J by 0 bases, leaving 16 bases between them. Germline V lookup: CDR1 SGHTA, CDR2 FQGNSA. The CDR3 region has the DNA TGTGCCAGCAGCTTAGTTAAAAAGAGGGGGTATAGCAATCAGCCCCAGCATTTT. Translated, it gives CASSLVKKRGYSNQPQHF.

This clone was seen a handful of times. The V and J genes are TRBV6-5 and TRBJ1-2, with a possible D match to TRBD1 (6 bases). Trimming took off 6 bases at V and 1 base at J, with 15 bases between the two ends. Per the germline V gene, CDR1 is MNHEY and CDR2 is SVGAGI. This CDR3 is built from 15 residues. CDR3 sequence reads: CASSDTGTFNYGYTF. The CDR3 nucleotides read TGTGCCAGCAGCGATACTGGGACATTTAACTATGGCTACACCTTC.

The CDR3 spells CASSDVVRGYLLKLYSNQPQHF. The CDR3 nucleotides are TGTGCCAGCAGTGACGTCGTTCGGGGGTATCTACTCAAACTATATAGCAATCAGCCCCAGCATTTT. The chain uses TRBV2 and TRBJ1-5, with D possibly matching TRBD1 (5 bases). The V and J ends lost 3 bases and 0 bases respectively, with 30 bases between them. CDR3 length: 22 residues. The germline V gene has CDR1 SNHLY and CDR2 FYNNEI.

The rearrangement links TRBV7-9 to TRBJ2-7, with D unresolved. CDR1 is SEHNR, CDR2 FQNEAQ, per germline (reference sequence). The CDR3 spans 16 residues. Trimming took off 3 bases at V and 0 bases at J, with 15 bases between the two ends. CDR3 bases: TGTGCCAGCAGCTTCGAGACCCTATCTAGCTCCTACGAGCAGTACTTC. Its protein is CASSFETLSSSYEQYF. The variable domain in full, completed from reference TRBV7-9 and TRBJ2-7, reads DTGVSQNPRHKITKRGQNVTFRCDPISEHNRLYWYRQTLGQGPEFLTYFQNEAQLEKSRLLSDRFSAERPKGSFSTLEIQRTEQGDSAMYLCASSFETLSSSYEQYFGPGTRLTVT.

The chain is built from TRBV7-2 and TRBJ1-1; D uncertain. CDR1 and CDR2 from the germline V gene are SGHTA and FQGNSA. V shed 5 bases and J shed 7 bases, with 11 bases lying between them. The length of the CDR3 is 12 residues. The CDR3 loop reads CASSPLQYEAFF. CDR3 DNA sequence: TGTGCCAGCAGCCCACTCCAATATGAAGCTTTCTTT.

CDR3 protein: CASSSTPGLEQFF. The CDR3 DNA reads TGTGCCAGCAGCTCGACCCCAGGACTTGAGCAGTTCTTC. V is TRBV7-3 and J is TRBJ2-1, with D perhaps TRBD2 (5 bases). Germline CDR1 reads SGHTA; CDR2 reads FQGTGA. The CDR3 is 13 amino acids. Between the trimmed V and J ends, which lost 4 bases and 9 bases, there was a span of 13 bases.

A few counts support this clone. V and J are TRBV7-8 and TRBJ2-7; 10 bases are shared with TRBD2. Germline V gives CDR1 SGHVS, CDR2 FQNEAQ. The CDR3 is 14 amino acids. Losses at the gene ends were 5 bases for V and 9 bases for J; bases not matched to a gene: 10. Here the CDR3 reads CASSRGLAEKGQYF. The CDR3 coding sequence is TGTGCCAGCAGCCGAGGACTAGCGGAGAAAGGGCAGTACTTC.

The chain employs TRBV11-3 and TRBJ2-4; D is unclear. The germline CDR1 and CDR2 sequences are SGHNT and YENEEA. The CDR3 covers 18 residues. The V and J ends lost 0 bases and 0 bases respectively, with 15 bases between them. For the CDR3, the DNA is TGTGCCAGCAGCTTAGATAGTTGGGCAGTCTTAGCCAAAAACATTCAGTACTTC. As protein: CASSLDSWAVLAKNIQYF.

This chain joins TRBV6-2 or TRBV6-3 and TRBJ1-5; TRBD1 matches 8 bases. Per the germline V gene, CDR1 is MNHEY and CDR2 is SVGEGT. This CDR3 is 19 amino acids long. V lost 0 bases and J lost 0; bases outside the gene matches: 10. The CDR3 DNA follows: TGTGCCAGCAGTTACTCGAGAAGGACAGGGATAGATAGCAATCAGCCCCAGCATTTT. Residues: CASSYSRRTGIDSNQPQHF.

The J gene is TRBJ2-6, the V gene TRBV10-3; the D is unclear. V was cut by 11 bases and J by 4 bases, with 12 bases left in between. The CDR3 has 13 amino acids. Germline V gene lookup returns CDR1 ENHRY and CDR2 SYGVKD. CDR3 residues: CAAGIAGANVLTF. CDR3 coding DNA: TGTGCCGCAGGTATCGCCGGGGCCAACGTCCTGACTTTC.

The J gene is TRBJ2-6, the V gene TRBV10-3; tentatively, D is TRBD2 (6 bases). The V and J ends lost 7 bases and 0 bases respectively, with 7 bases between them. CDR1 and CDR2 (germline): ENHRY, SYGVKD. The CDR3 has 14 residues. CDR3: CAINGGSGANVLTF. CDR3 DNA sequence: TGTGCCATCAACGGGGGCTCTGGGGCCAACGTCCTGACTTTC.

The chain is built from TRBV3-1 (or the pseudogene TRBV3-2) and TRBJ1-4; maybe TRBD1 (5 bases). This CDR3 has 15 residues. The germline CDR1 and CDR2 sequences are LGHDT and YNNKEL (reference sequence). The V and J ends lost 4 bases and 0 bases respectively, with 9 bases between them. In DNA, the CDR3 is TGTGCCAGCAGCCGACAGCTAGCAACTAATGAAAAACTGTTTTTT. This gives the protein CASSRQLATNEKLFF.

The chain links TRBV27 to TRBJ2-5; 7 bases line up with TRBD2. Germline CDR1 and CDR2: MNHEY and SMNVEV (reference sequence). V shed 4 bases and J 7 bases; nucleotides not matched to a gene: 6. This CDR3 region has 13 residues. CDR3 DNA: TGTGCCAGCAGTTACGAGCGGGGTTGGACCCAGTACTTC. As protein: CASSYERGWTQYF.

This chain joins TRBV3-1 (or the pseudogene TRBV3-2) and TRBJ2-7; 14 bases align to TRBD2. Germline V gene data show CDR1 as LGHDT and CDR2 as YNNKEL (reference sequence). J gave up 5 bases and V 2 bases, and 8 bases lay outside the gene matches. This CDR3 is built from 17 residues. CDR3 in DNA: TGTGCCAGCAGCCAAAAGACTAGCGGGAGGGGAGGGCACGAGCAGTACTTC. This codes for CASSQKTSGRGGHEQYF.

The CDR3 is CASSQDLATSGRPWETQYF. Written as DNA, the CDR3 is TGTGCCAGCAGCCAAGATCTGGCGACTAGCGGGAGGCCCTGGGAGACCCAGTACTTC. The V call is TRBV4-2, the J call TRBJ2-5; TRBD2 agrees at 13 bases. Germline-derived CDR1 and CDR2 are LGHNA and YNFKEQ. Losses at the gene ends were 0 bases for V and 5 bases for J; bases not matched to a gene: 12. This CDR3 spans 19 amino acids.

The V call is TRBV19, the J call TRBJ1-6; D is unclear. Trimming removed 5 bases at V and 10 bases at J, with 6 bases between. Germline V gene sequence: CDR1 LNHDA, CDR2 SQIVND (reference sequence). The CDR3 has 11 residues. In nucleotides, the CDR3 is TGTGCCAGTAGTGACGGGTCACCCCTCCACTTT. It is translated as CASSDGSPLHF.

The V gene is TRBV2, the J gene TRBJ2-3, with a possible D match to TRBD2 (5 bases). CDR1 is SNHLY and CDR2 is FYNNEI in the germline V gene. Trimming removed 9 bases at V and 6 bases at J, with 7 bases between. The CDR3 totals 10 residues. The CDR3 region is CASPGDTQYF. The DNA of the CDR3 is TGTGCCAGTCCGGGGGATACGCAGTATTTT.

This clone appeared a single time. The chain couples TRBV6-2 or TRBV6-3 to TRBJ2-7; D is perhaps TRBD1 (6 bases). The V and J ends lost 6 bases and 1 base respectively, with 16 bases between them. This CDR3 is 15 amino acids long. In germline, CDR1 is MNHEY, CDR2 SVGEGT. CDR3 region: CASRPSGTPSYEQYF. In DNA form, the CDR3 reads TGTGCCAGCAGGCCTTCCGGGACACCATCCTACGAGCAGTACTTC.

The chain carries TRBV6-5 and TRBJ2-3; TRBD1 is a possible D gene (6 bases). Per germline, CDR1 MNHEY and CDR2 SVGAGI. V lost 10 bases and J 5 bases, leaving 16 bases between the germline ends. The CDR3 is 13 amino acids. The CDR3, as DNA: TGTGCCAAGAATCAAGGGGGTGGAGATACGCAGTATTTT. Amino acid sequence: CAKNQGGGDTQYF.